These 30 T cell receptor beta chains share one sample of origin, sequenced in a study of STAT5B mutations in CD4+ large granular lymphocyte leukemia. The method was immunoSEQ multiplex PCR; TCRdb's version includes in-frame clones alone and lacks a portion of them. The sample holds about 21,000 clones; 70% to 75% are singletons and the top ten take about 32%. Source material: CD4+ T cells from blood buffy coats. These receptors were taken from a human donor in good health.

This rearrangement joins TRBV11-3 to TRBJ2-7, with a tentative D call TRBD2 (5 bases). Germline V gene data show CDR1 as SGHNT and CDR2 as YENEEA. CDR3 length: 15 amino acids. V was trimmed by 4 bases and J by 0 bases, leaving 13 bases between them. The CDR3 loop reads CASSYRSGGSYEQYF. The CDR3 DNA is TGTGCCAGCAGCTATAGAAGCGGAGGCTCCTACGAGCAGTACTTC. Supplemented by reference TRBV11-3 and TRBJ2-7, the full variable domain reads EAGVVQSPRYKIIEKKQPVAFWCNPISGHNTLYWYLQNLGQGPELLIRYENEEAVDDSQLPKDRFSAERLKGVDSTLKIQPAELGDSAVYLCASSYRSGGSYEQYFGPGTRLTVT.

The V gene is TRBV2, the J gene TRBJ1-5, with D possibly matching TRBD1 (6 bases). This CDR3 has 15 amino acids. V lost 4 bases and J 4 bases, leaving 14 bases between the germline ends. The V gene's germline CDR1 is SNHLY and CDR2 FYNNEI. The CDR3 sequence is CASSGDGTLNQPQHF. The CDR3 DNA reads as TGTGCCAGCAGTGGGGACGGGACACTGAATCAGCCCCAGCATTTT.

This chain connects TRBV7-2 to TRBJ2-7; the match to TRBD1 covers 7 bases. CDR3 length: 14 residues. V lost 4 bases, J lost 5 bases, and 8 bases stayed unmatched. CDR1 is SGHTA and CDR2 is FQGNSA in the germline V gene. CDR3: CASSSRQGVDEQYF. Here the CDR3 DNA reads TGTGCCAGCAGCTCGCGACAGGGTGTGGACGAGCAGTACTTC.

This clone turned up a few times. This chain joins TRBV30 and TRBJ1-5, with TRBD1 identical over 10 bases. CDR3 length: 14 residues. Germline lookup yields CDR1 GTSNPN and CDR2 SVGIG (reference sequence). With V trimmed by 6 bases and J by 4 bases, 6 bases remained unmatched. The CDR3 spells CACATGGGNQPQHF. The CDR3 nucleotides are TGTGCCTGCGCGACAGGGGGCGGGAATCAGCCCCAGCATTTT.

This chain connects TRBV7-9 to TRBJ1-4, with TRBD1 matching 10 bases. Trimming at V came to 5 bases and at J to 2 bases, leaving 5 bases not matched to a gene. Germline V gene data show CDR1 as SEHNR and CDR2 as FQNEAQ (reference sequence). This CDR3 comprises 16 residues. The CDR3 reads CASSQGTGATNEKLFF. The DNA of the CDR3 is TGTGCCAGCAGCCAAGGGACAGGGGCCACTAATGAAAAACTGTTTTTT.

This chain connects TRBV20-1 to TRBJ2-1; 10 bases align to TRBD1. This CDR3 is built from 11 residues. Trimming took 6 bases from V and 10 from J; bases not matched to a gene: 3. Germline V gene data show CDR1 as DFQATT and CDR2 as SNEGSKA (reference sequence). The CDR3 sequence is CSADRGREQFF. Here the CDR3 DNA reads TGCAGTGCCGACAGGGGGCGAGAGCAGTTCTTC.

Comment on this clone: An end of the junction does not agree with germline; a read error may underlie this. V gene TRBV2 combines with J gene TRBJ1-5; 7 nucleotides line up with TRBD1. The CDR3 has 12 amino acids. Germline-derived CDR1 and CDR2 are SNHLY and FYNNEI. In DNA form, the CDR3 reads TGCGCGACAGGGAATGGAAATCAGCCCCAGCATTTT. The encoded protein is CATGNGNQPQHF.

This chain uses TRBV27 with TRBJ1-4, with TRBD1 as a possible D gene (5 bases). V lost 6 bases and J lost 10, with 24 bases in between. The CDR3 has 16 amino acids. Germline V gene lookup returns CDR1 MNHEY and CDR2 SMNVEV (reference sequence). For the CDR3, the DNA is TGTGCCAGCAGCCAGCAGTCCGGCGGGCGGGGCGCAAAACTGTTTTTT. Translating gives CASSQQSGGRGAKLFF.

A few counts support this clone. V gene TRBV28 combines with J gene TRBJ1-2; D might be TRBD1 (6 bases). CDR3 size: 13 residues. Germline-derived CDR1 and CDR2 are MDHEN and SYDVKM. V was shortened by 3 bases and J by 6 bases, with 11 bases between the two germline ends. The CDR3 DNA follows: TGTGCCAGCAGTTTCCGGGGGCAAAATGGCTACACCTTC. Amino acids: CASSFRGQNGYTF.

The chain uses TRBV6-6 and TRBJ2-1, with 8 bases matching TRBD1. The CDR3 runs to 15 residues. Germline CDR1 MNHNY, CDR2 SVGAGI (reference sequence). Germline trimming cut 1 base from V and 6 bases from J; bases unmatched to any gene: 5. The CDR3 spells CASSYFGQGGNEQFF. The CDR3 DNA follows: TGTGCCAGCAGTTACTTTGGACAGGGCGGCAATGAGCAGTTCTTC.

V and J are TRBV5-1 and TRBJ1-1; D is unclear. V was trimmed by 2 bases and J by 9 bases, leaving 14 bases between them. Per germline, CDR1 SGHRS and CDR2 YFSETQ. The CDR3 runs 13 residues. For the CDR3, the DNA is TGCGCCAGCAGCTTCTCGACCGATTCCCAAGCTTTCTTT. Translated: CASSFSTDSQAFF.

This sequence joins TRBV7-9 and TRBJ2-3; D call uncertain. V was trimmed by 6 bases and J by 4 bases, leaving 8 bases between them. This CDR3 contains 12 residues. Germline V CDR1 and CDR2: SEHNR, FQNEAQ (reference sequence). The DNA for the CDR3 is TGTGCCAGCAGACCTCGGCCAGATACGCAGTATTTT. Its protein is CASRPRPDTQYF.

CDR3 in DNA: TGTGCCAGCAGCGTGGGGACAGGGGAATCTGGGGCCAACGTCCTGACTTTC. This codes for CASSVGTGESGANVLTF. V gene TRBV7-9 combines with J gene TRBJ2-6, with 10 bases fitting TRBD1. The CDR3 spans 17 residues. V lost 5 bases, J lost 1 base, and 5 bases stayed unmatched. Germline V gene data show CDR1 as SEHNR and CDR2 as FQNEAQ (reference sequence).

The chain has TRBV4-1 and TRBJ2-7; 11 bases match TRBD2. Germline loops: CDR1 MGHRA, CDR2 YSYEKL. This CDR3 region has 14 residues. Germline trimming cut 4 bases from V and 3 bases from J; bases unmatched to any gene: 2. The CDR3 here is CASSLAGGYYEQYF. CDR3 sequence (DNA): TGCGCCAGCAGCCTAGCGGGAGGGTACTACGAGCAGTACTTC.

This clone was counted a few times. The chain employs TRBV6-1 and TRBJ1-4; unclear D gene. V lost 1 base, J lost 2 bases, and 8 bases lay in between. The CDR3 contains 15 residues. Germline V gives CDR1 MNHNS, CDR2 SASEGT. CDR3 coding DNA: TGTGCCAGCAGTGAAGAGGCCTGGACTAATGAAAAACTGTTTTTT. As protein: CASSEEAWTNEKLFF.

This clone was observed once. The CDR3 DNA sequence: TGCAGCCTCACCCCGGGGGGAACAGATACGCAGTATTTT. Residues: CSLTPGGTDTQYF. V is TRBV29-1 and J is TRBJ2-3; TRBD2 matches 7 bases. The CDR3 is made up of 13 amino acids. Germline CDR1 reads SQVTM; CDR2 reads ANQGSEA. J was trimmed by 3 bases and V by 8 bases; bases with no gene match: 8.

V gene TRBV25-1 combines with J gene TRBJ2-7, with D possibly called TRBD1 or TRBD2 (6 bases each). Deletions cut 8 bases from V and 2 bases from J, with 19 bases between. This CDR3 contains 15 residues. CDR1 is MGHDK, CDR2 SYGVNS, per germline. The CDR3 bases are TGTGCCAGCTCCGGGGGCCCCCTCTCAACCTACGAGCAGTACTTC. Its translation: CASSGGPLSTYEQYF.

As to this clone: The same CDR3 arises from other DNA sequences in this sample as well. CDR3 nucleotides: TGCGCCAGCAGTGAGTCAGGGGGCAATCAGCCCCAGCATTTT. Translated: CASSESGGNQPQHF. This chain links TRBV10-2 with TRBJ1-5; maybe TRBD1 (5 bases). With 0 bases removed from V and 2 bases from J, the gap between germline ends came to 5 bases. Germline CDR1 reads WSHSY; CDR2 reads SAAADI. This CDR3 region has 14 residues.

This sequence joins TRBV7-3 and TRBJ2-1, with D tentatively TRBD2 (6 bases). The CDR3 is 14 residues long. CDR1 SGHTA and CDR2 FQGTGA come from the germline V gene. V dropped 8 bases and J dropped 2 bases, with 13 bases sitting between them. As DNA, the CDR3 is TGTGCCAGCTCCAGCGGGCCAACCTACAATGAGCAGTTCTTC. Translation: CASSSGPTYNEQFF.

Concerning this clone: At the DNA level, this CDR3 is encoded by other sequences in the same sample as well. CDR3 in DNA: TGTGCCAGCAGCCGCCTTATGAACACTGAAGCTTTCTTT. Amino acid sequence: CASSRLMNTEAFF. The gene calls are TRBV28 and TRBJ1-1, with D uncertain. The germline V gene has CDR1 MDHEN and CDR2 SYDVKM. The V gene lost 6 bases and the J gene lost 0 bases, with 8 bases spanning the gap. The CDR3 loop spans 13 amino acids. Combining the CDR3 with reference TRBV28 and TRBJ1-1 gives the whole variable domain DVKVTQSSRYLVKRTGEKVFLECVQDMDHENMFWYRQDPGLGLRLIYFSYDVKMKEKGDIPEGYSVSREKKERFSLILESASTNQTSMYLCASSRLMNTEAFFGQGTRLTVV.

V and J are TRBV7-2 and TRBJ2-1; 7 bases align to TRBD2. The CDR3 loop spans 11 amino acids. The trim removed 4 bases at V and 16 bases at J, leaving 7 bases unmatched. Germline V gives CDR1 SGHTA, CDR2 FQGNSA. The CDR3 DNA is TGTGCCAGCAGCTCCCGACTAGCACATTTCTTC. Translation gives CASSSRLAHFF.

V gene TRBV7-2 combines with J gene TRBJ2-6; D might be TRBD2 (7 bases). Between the trimmed V and J ends, which lost 5 bases and 2 bases, there was a span of 22 bases. Germline loops: CDR1 SGHTA, CDR2 FQGNSA. The length of the CDR3 is 19 residues. Here the CDR3 reads CASSPHGRGAGTGANVLTF. CDR3 bases: TGTGCCAGCAGCCCCCACGGTCGGGGGGCAGGTACTGGGGCCAACGTCCTGACTTTC.

The chain employs TRBV10-3 and TRBJ1-2; D call uncertain. This CDR3 spans 14 amino acids. Per germline, CDR1 ENHRY and CDR2 SYGVKD. V was shortened by 2 bases and J by 6 bases, with 13 bases between the two germline ends. Here the CDR3 reads CAISEGTATHGYTF. CDR3 bases: TGTGCCATCAGTGAGGGTACAGCGACCCATGGCTACACCTTC.

This clone has a handful of counts. The rearrangement uses TRBV29-1 and TRBJ2-1; D gene uncertain. Per the germline V gene, CDR1 is SQVTM and CDR2 is ANQGSEA. The ends were cut back, 4 bases at V and 9 bases at J, with 10 bases in the middle. The CDR3 covers 11 residues. The CDR3 DNA follows: TGCAGCGTTGGTAAAGGTACTGAGCAGTTCTTC. Translation: CSVGKGTEQFF.

The V and J genes are TRBV5-1 and TRBJ2-3, with 9 bases identical to TRBD2. V was clipped by 0 bases and J by 5 bases; unmatched bases: 7. The CDR3 extends over 16 amino acids. Germline lookup yields CDR1 SGHRS and CDR2 YFSETQ. CDR3 in DNA: TGCGCCAGCAGCTTGGCGGCGGGGGGGGCTGTAGATACGCAGTATTTT. Its translation: CASSLAAGGAVDTQYF. Full variable domain (remainder filled in from reference TRBV5-1 and TRBJ2-3): KAGVTQTPRYLIKTRGQQVTLSCSPISGHRSVSWYQQTPGQGLQFLFEYFSETQRNKGNFPGRFSGRQFSNSRSEMNVSTLELGDSALYLCASSLAAGGAVDTQYFGPGTRLTVL.

V gene TRBV20-1 combines with J gene TRBJ2-5, with 8 nucleotides matching TRBD1. The CDR3 contains 11 residues. Germline V CDR1 and CDR2: DFQATT, SNEGSKA (reference sequence). The CDR3 loop is CATGGRETQYF. CDR3 coding DNA: TGCGCAACAGGGGGAAGAGAGACCCAGTACTTC.

This clone was seen only once. The chain is built from TRBV5-5 and TRBJ2-5; 9 positions match TRBD2. Trimming at V came to 2 bases and at J to 5 bases, leaving 4 bases not matched to a gene. The CDR3 extends over 14 amino acids. CDR1 is SGHKS, CDR2 YYEKEE, per germline (reference sequence). In nucleotides, the CDR3 is TGTGCCAGCAGCTTTGCGGGAGGGTTGGAGACCCAGTACTTC. This translates into CASSFAGGLETQYF.

The rearrangement uses TRBV12-5 and TRBJ2-2; unclear D gene. The CDR3 totals 14 residues. Germline CDR1 reads LGHNT; CDR2 reads FRNRAP. Between the trimmed V and J ends, which lost 2 bases and 0 bases, there was a span of 4 bases. For the CDR3, the DNA is TGTGCTAGTGGTTTGCGCCCGAACACCGGGGAGCTGTTTTTT. Translating gives CASGLRPNTGELFF.

This chain joins TRBV7-2 and TRBJ2-1; 8 bases line up with TRBD2. Per the germline V gene, CDR1 is SGHTA and CDR2 is FQGNSA. The CDR3 extends over 14 amino acids. V dropped 5 bases and J dropped 9; count of bases not matched to a gene: 9. CDR3 in DNA: TGTGCCAGCAGCCGTCGAGCGGGAGTCAGTGAGCAGTTCTTC. Amino acid sequence: CASSRRAGVSEQFF.

Here the CDR3 DNA reads TGCAGTGCTAGAATGTCCTACGAGCAGTACTTC. The encoded protein is CSARMSYEQYF. The chain recombines TRBV20-1 with TRBJ2-7; D is uncertain. Germline lookup yields CDR1 DFQATT and CDR2 SNEGSKA (reference sequence). This CDR3 has 11 amino acids. Deletions cut 2 bases from V and 1 base from J, with 3 bases between.